The clone carrying this T cell receptor (beta chain) was seen only a few times. Its antigen is not known. Primers for the PCR totalled 60 Vbeta and 13 Jbeta. TCRdb keeps only in-frame clones here, not all; method: immunoSEQ multiplex PCR. Of about 140,000 clones in the sample, around 80% were seen once. This specimen comes from a study of cytomegalovirus exposure and HLA in healthy donors. General study findings and limits: One later analysis reportedly identified an Asian-associated ancestry cluster that showed fewer N-insertions than the approximately 700-donor mean. Earlier results showed most TCR beta V segments being productive about 87% or about 30% of the time. Several V segments, TRBV6-2 and TRBV6-3 among them, could not be told apart and were dropped.

CDR3 length equals 13 residues. The germline gives CDR1 LGHNA, CDR2 YNFKEQ. Trimming took 4 bases from V and 5 from J, leaving 9 bases between them. The chain uses TRBV4-2 and TRBJ2-1; weak D call: TRBD2 (5 bases). Sequenced material: PBMCs. The receptor comes from a female donor in good health and CMV-seronegative. The CDR3 nucleotides read TGTGCCAGCAGCCGAGGACTCGACAATGAGCAGTTCTTC. Translation gives CASSRGLDNEQFF.